This entry describes one T cell receptor beta chain. Which antigen it targets is not known. Base-call qualities are not available, and no considerably larger clone is one nucleotide away. This sample is part of a study of cytomegalovirus exposure and HLA in healthy donors (dated by TCRdb to between 2016 and 2019). As for the study more broadly: According to an earlier analysis of 587 of the donors, 200 million or so T cells yielded roughly 100 million unique TCR beta sequences and 276 Gb of sequence data. Across around 400 genotyped donors of the cohort, an average of roughly 250,000 unique TCR beta nucleotide sequences per donor were sequenced, and approximately 19% of those sequences were non-productive. The aim of the study was to test whether cataloging public T cell receptors could identify signatures of past pathogen exposure. Typing coverage varied by locus: roughly 620-630 donors for A, B, C, DRB1 and DQB1; more than 500 for DQA1; more than 600 for DPA1; approximately 470 for DPB1. Besides the first cohort of 666 subjects, a separate validation cohort made up of over a hundred different subjects was used. About 5 DR-DQ haplotypes were handled as single units for association and clustering, since linkage in the cohort was strong. Both class I and class II loci were covered by HLA typing, at four-digit resolution. Using immunosequencing, the study profiled T cell repertoires from about 620 subjects and related those repertoires to cytomegalovirus serostatus. Rather than drawing on any new phenotypic data, the later analysis identified candidate immune exposures from TCR beta sequences and the way those sequences occurred across donors. An early release that covered fewer than 750 HLA-typed donors contained approximately 290 gigabases of sequencing data and tens of millions of unique TCR sequences. Every discovery cohort repertoire had been produced on one sequencing platform. In a later genetic analysis, genome-wide SNP genotypes for about three fifths of the roughly 670 donors were used, and that subset was treated as a discovery cohort. To predict cytomegalovirus infection status, the study combined high-throughput TCR immunosequencing, statistical association of individual TCRs with disease status, and machine learning. To study patterns of TCR occurrence, a later analysis re-analyzed previously published TCR beta repertoires from 550 to 800 donors and added high-resolution HLA genotyping. Of the 398 genotyped donors, 81% fell in the genetic ancestry cluster associated with self-reported Caucasian donors. Donor age, sex, ethnicity and CMV serostatus were collected together with the repertoire data. To decide whether each TCR beta V gene segment behaved as functional or pseudogenic, an earlier analysis of approximately 620 of the donors relied on high-throughput TCR beta sequencing. The paper as a whole reports these results and caveats: A later analysis reported that several top co-occurrence clusters appeared linked to parvovirus B19, influenza, CMV and Epstein-Barr virus. When HLA alleles, especially DR and DQ, strongly co-occurred, attributing TCR associations to individual alleles was difficult. It was suggested by the authors that the approach could potentially be generalized to other disease states and immunological phenotypes. Across donors, most TCR sequences were observed very rarely, whereas some public TCRs were present in many individuals. A cluster of highly shared sequence variants was judged likely to be a technical artifact of the sequencing pipeline. Cytomegalovirus status was reported to be diagnosed by the classifier with high specificity and sensitivity in both the original and validation cohorts. Roughly uniform sequencing depth across donors was assumed in presence/absence analyses, although this assumption may not hold. A later genetic analysis reported fewer N-insertions in productive TCRs among donors in an Asian-associated ancestry cluster than the roughly 650-donor mean. Correlated functional status among segregating V segments might be attributable to linkage disequilibrium, but an unknown experimental factor could not be ruled out. The study gave a list of 150 to 200 TCR beta chains associated with cytomegalovirus. The cohort was sequenced for TCR beta chains only, and without alpha or paired-chain data the features that could be detected were limited. The only immune exposure information available for the cohort was CMV serostatus. In a later analysis, TCR association rates were found to vary across HLA loci, with the most associated TCRs seen for DRB1 alleles and the fewest for HLA-C alleles. In a later analysis, most CMV-associated TCR beta chains were found to appear HLA-restricted, with HLA associations seemingly driven largely by CMV exposure. A later analysis found that HLA-associated TCR beta chains were more clonally expanded and had lower generation probabilities than equally common non-associated chains. HLA typing was unavailable for some donors at each locus, so association tests used only the typed subset. Because counts were too low, more than 15 rarely observed V segments, including chromosome 9 orphons, were left out of the earlier analysis of 500 to 750 of the donors. Because the 87-base-pair reads could not distinguish some IMGT-functional V segments, including TRBV6-2 and TRBV6-3, those segments were excluded. In an earlier analysis of roughly 560 of the donors, most TCR beta V segments were observed in productive rearrangements about 87% or about 30% of the time, broadly matching IMGT annotations. A later analysis associated 15,000 to 20,000 TCR beta sequences with specific HLA alleles at a false discovery rate of 0.05. In vitro tests confirmed that a few of the cytomegalovirus-associated TCR beta chains recognize cytomegalovirus antigens. A further reported finding was that TCR beta sequences accurately predicted the HLA-A and HLA-B alleles for most subjects in the first cohort. V-gene and J-gene trimming of TCR beta chains was associated with a missense DCLRE1C variant in a later genetic analysis, and the association was replicated in an independent cohort.

Preparation of the library involved the immunoSEQ multiplex PCR assay. For the multiplex PCR, a mixture combining 60 forward primers for TCR Vbeta segments and 13 reverse primers for TCR Jbeta segments was used. The CDR3 region of rearranged TCR beta genes was amplified from genomic DNA by a multiplex PCR assay. The amplified TCR beta libraries were sequenced on the Illumina HiSeq System as 87-base-pair reads. Under the source paper's analysis protocol: Across the 700 or so repertoires, a later analysis counted approximately 75 million unique TCR beta chains, around 11 million of which were shared by at least two donors. Raw reads were error-corrected and collapsed into unique sequences by a nearest-neighbor algorithm in which closely related sequences were merged to remove PCR and sequencing errors. CDR3 sequences were aligned to IMGT reference sequences to assign V, D and J gene segments. For a sequence to be retained, a match of at least six nucleotides was required to both a V gene segment and a J gene segment. A rearrangement counted as productive if the CDR3 had no stop codons and remained in frame with V and J, and every other rearrangement counted as non-productive. Following IMGT convention, CDR3 was defined as the stretch from the second conserved V-encoded cysteine up to the conserved J-encoded phenylalanine. The earlier analysis of about 590 of the donors excluded sequences that lacked an unambiguous match to a single V gene segment. An earlier analysis of a few hundred of the donors called V segments functional above 56.7% productive rearrangements and segregating when the between-donor standard deviation exceeded 5%. To diagnose cytomegalovirus status from the catalog of TCR beta chain sequences, a statistical classification framework was built. A later analysis assigned V and J genes by comparing TCR nucleotide sequences with IMGT/GENE-DB human TR gene sequences. Using the TCRdist pipeline, a later analysis assigned CDR3 sequences along with most-parsimonious VDJ recombination scenarios. In a later analysis, each TCR beta chain was defined by its CDR3 amino acid sequence together with its V-gene family, and reads without a unique V-gene family were excluded. As a way to deal with suspected cross-contamination and a sequencing artifact, a later analysis dropped 640 or so nucleotide sequences that were highly shared and had low generation probability. In a later analysis, a clonal expansion index for each public chain was calculated from normalized within-repertoire ranks of inferred template counts. Generation probabilities in a later analysis came from a VDJ recombination model fitted to out-of-frame rearrangements, and those results were checked against IGoR. In a later analysis, TCR-TCR, TCR-HLA and TCR-CMV co-occurrence was scored with hypergeometric tests, and a repertoire-size bias correction was applied to TCR pairs. To estimate false discovery rates, a later analysis permuted the HLA or CMV assignments 20 times. In a later analysis, co-occurring TCRs were grouped using DBSCAN, with TCRdist sequence similarity added in when clustering inside HLA-allele-positive subsets. For co-occurrence clustering, repertoires with fewer than 30,000 or more than 120,000 public chains were excluded, along with a handful of repertoires with anomalous nucleotide sharing. In TCRdb, the immuneACCESS table is reduced to in-frame sequences with V and J assigned. These tables do not hold every clone; where another copy was compared, an unresolved V gene accounts for under half, and the others remain unexplained. For V, J and clone size, that table is used; D and trimming come from the DNA. This sample comprises 83,000 or so clones, over 60% of them detected only once. The ten largest account for 6% of the sample.

The junction carries 7 bases between V and J, which are trimmed by 1 base and 3 bases respectively. Taken from cysteine to phenylalanine, the CDR3 has 12 residues. Only the CDR3 portion is preserved as DNA: 36 bases, with reading frame beginning at the first base. CDR1 and CDR2, looked up from the germline V gene, are SQVTM and ANQGSEA. In total, 666 healthy bone marrow donors made up the cohort. At the time of sampling, every cohort member was nominally healthy, though immune exposures that went unrecorded were likely present. The donor was CMV seronegative and belonged to the group of 320 or so seronegative cohort members. A peripheral blood sample was provided by each donor, and peripheral blood mononuclear cells were used for TCR beta sequencing. Genomic DNA extraction from the blood cell samples was performed with the Qiagen DNeasy Blood Extraction Kit.

The sample consisted of PBMCs. This sequence was found in a female donor in good health and CMV-seronegative. The chain uses TRBV29-1 and TRBJ2-7; too little of a D gene remains to name it. Here is the DNA: TGCAGCGTTGAAGTGGCAGACTACGAGCAGTACTTC. This encodes CSVEVADYEQYF.